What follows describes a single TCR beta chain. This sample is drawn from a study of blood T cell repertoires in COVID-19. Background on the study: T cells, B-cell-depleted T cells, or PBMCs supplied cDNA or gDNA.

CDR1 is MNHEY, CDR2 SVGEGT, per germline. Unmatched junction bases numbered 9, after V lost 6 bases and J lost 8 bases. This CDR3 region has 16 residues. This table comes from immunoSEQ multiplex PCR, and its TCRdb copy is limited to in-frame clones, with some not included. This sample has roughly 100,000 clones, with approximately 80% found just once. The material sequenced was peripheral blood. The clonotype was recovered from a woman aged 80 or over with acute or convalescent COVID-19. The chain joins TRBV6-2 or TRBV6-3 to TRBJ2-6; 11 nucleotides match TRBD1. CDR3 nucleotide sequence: TGTGCCAGCAGCCCCCGTGGGACAGGGGGTACCAACGTCCTGACTTTC. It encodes CASSPRGTGGTNVLTF.